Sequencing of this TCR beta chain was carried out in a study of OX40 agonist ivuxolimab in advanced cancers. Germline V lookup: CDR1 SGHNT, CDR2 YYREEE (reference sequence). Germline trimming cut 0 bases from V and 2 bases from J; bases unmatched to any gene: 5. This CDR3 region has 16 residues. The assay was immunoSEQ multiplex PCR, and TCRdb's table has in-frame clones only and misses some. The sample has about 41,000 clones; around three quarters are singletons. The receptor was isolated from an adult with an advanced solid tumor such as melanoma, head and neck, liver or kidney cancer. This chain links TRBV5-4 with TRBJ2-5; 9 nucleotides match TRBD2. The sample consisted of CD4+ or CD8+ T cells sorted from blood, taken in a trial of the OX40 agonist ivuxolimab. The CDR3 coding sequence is TGTGCCAGCAGCTTGGGACTAGCGGTATCACAAGAGACCCAGTACTTC. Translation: CASSLGLAVSQETQYF.